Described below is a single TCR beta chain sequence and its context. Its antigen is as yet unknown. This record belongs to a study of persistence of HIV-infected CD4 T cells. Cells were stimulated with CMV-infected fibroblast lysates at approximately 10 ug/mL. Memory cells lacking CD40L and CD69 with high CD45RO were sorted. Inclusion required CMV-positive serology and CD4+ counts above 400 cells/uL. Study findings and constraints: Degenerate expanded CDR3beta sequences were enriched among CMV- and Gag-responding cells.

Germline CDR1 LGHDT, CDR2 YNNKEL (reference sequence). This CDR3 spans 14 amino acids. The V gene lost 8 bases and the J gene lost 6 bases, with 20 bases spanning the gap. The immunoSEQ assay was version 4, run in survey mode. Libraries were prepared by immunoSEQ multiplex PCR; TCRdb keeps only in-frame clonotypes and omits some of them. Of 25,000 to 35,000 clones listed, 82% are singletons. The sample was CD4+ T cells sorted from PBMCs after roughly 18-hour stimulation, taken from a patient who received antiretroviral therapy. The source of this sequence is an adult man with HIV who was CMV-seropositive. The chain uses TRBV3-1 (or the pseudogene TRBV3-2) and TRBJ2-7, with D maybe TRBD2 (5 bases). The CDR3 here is CASSQVTRRGEQYF. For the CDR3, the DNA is TGTGCCAGCTCGCAGGTCACCCGACGGGGCGAGCAGTACTTC.